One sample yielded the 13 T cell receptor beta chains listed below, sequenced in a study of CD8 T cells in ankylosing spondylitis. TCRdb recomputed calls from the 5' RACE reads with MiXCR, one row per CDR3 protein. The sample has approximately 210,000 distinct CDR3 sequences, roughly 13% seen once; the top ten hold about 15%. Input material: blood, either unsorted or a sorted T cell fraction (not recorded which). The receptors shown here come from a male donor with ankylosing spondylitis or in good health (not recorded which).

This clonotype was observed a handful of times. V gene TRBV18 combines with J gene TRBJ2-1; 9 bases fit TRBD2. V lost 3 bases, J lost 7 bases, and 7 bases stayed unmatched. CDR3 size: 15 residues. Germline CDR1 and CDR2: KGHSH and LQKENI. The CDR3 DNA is TGTGCCAGCTCACCCAGCGGGAGGTCAGGGAATGAGCAGTTCTTC. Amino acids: CASSPSGRSGNEQFF.

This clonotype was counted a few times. CDR3 amino acids: CASSEHGGPLTEAFF. Written as DNA, the CDR3 is TGTGCCAGCAGTGAACACGGCGGCCCCCTCACTGAAGCTTTCTTT. The chain has TRBV25-1 and TRBJ1-1; D ambiguous. The length of the CDR3 is 15 residues. CDR1 and CDR2 from the germline V gene are MGHDK and SYGVNS. With 2 bases removed from V and 4 bases from J, the gap between germline ends came to 14 bases.

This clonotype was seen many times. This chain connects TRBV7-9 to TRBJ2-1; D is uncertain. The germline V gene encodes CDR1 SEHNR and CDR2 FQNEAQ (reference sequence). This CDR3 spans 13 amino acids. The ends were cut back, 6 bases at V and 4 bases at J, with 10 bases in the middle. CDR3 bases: TGTGCCAGCAGTCCTCCTGGGTACAATGAGCAGTTCTTC. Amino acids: CASSPPGYNEQFF.

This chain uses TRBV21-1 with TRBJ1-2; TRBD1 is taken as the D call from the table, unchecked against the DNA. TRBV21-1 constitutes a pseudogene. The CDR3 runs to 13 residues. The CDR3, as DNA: TGTGCCGTACAGGGGATGGGTAACTATGGCTACACCTTC. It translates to CAVQGMGNYGYTF.

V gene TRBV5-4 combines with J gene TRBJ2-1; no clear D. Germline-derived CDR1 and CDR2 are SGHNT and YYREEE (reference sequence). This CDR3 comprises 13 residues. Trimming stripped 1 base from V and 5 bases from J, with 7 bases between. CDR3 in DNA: TGTGCCAGCAGCTTGTCCGAGAACAATGAGCAGTTCTTC. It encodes CASSLSENNEQFF.

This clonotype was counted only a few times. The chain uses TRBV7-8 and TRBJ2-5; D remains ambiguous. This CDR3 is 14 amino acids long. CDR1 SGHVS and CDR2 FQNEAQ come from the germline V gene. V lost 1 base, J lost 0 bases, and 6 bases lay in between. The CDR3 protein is CASSLDRYQETQYF. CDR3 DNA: TGTGCCAGCAGCTTAGATAGGTACCAAGAGACCCAGTACTTC.

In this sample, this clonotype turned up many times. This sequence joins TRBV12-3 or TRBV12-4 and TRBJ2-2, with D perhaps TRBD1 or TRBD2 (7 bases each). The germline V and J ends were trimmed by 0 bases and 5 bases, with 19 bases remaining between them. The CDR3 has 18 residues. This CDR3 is CASSLAPGQRGRTGELFF. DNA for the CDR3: TGTGCCAGCAGTTTAGCCCCGGGACAGCGGGGTCGAACCGGGGAGCTGTTTTTT.

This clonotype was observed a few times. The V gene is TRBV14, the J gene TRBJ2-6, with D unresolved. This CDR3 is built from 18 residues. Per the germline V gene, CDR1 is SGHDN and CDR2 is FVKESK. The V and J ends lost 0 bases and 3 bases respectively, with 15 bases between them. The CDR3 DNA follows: TGTGCCAGCAGCCAAGATCTTTTTTCCGTCCGTGGGGCCAACGTCCTGACTTTC. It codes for CASSQDLFSVRGANVLTF. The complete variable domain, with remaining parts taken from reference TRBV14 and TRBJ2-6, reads EAGVTQFPSHSVIEKGQTVTLRCDPISGHDNLYWYRRVMGKEIKFLLHFVKESKQDESGMPNNRFLAERTGGTYSTLKVQPAELEDSGVYFCASSQDLFSVRGANVLTFGAGSRLTVL.

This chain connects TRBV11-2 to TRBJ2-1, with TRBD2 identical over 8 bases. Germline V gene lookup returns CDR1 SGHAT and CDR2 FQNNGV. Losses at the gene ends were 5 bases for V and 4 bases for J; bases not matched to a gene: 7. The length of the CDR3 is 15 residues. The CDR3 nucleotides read TGTGCCAGCAGCCCCGGGGGGGGGGATTACAATGAGCAGTTCTTC. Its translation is CASSPGGGDYNEQFF.

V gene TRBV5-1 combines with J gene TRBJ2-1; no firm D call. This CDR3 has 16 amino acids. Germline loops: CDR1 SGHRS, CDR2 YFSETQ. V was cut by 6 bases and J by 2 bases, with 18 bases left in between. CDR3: CASTHQGLSAYNEQFF. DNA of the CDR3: TGCGCCAGCACGCACCAAGGGCTTTCCGCCTACAATGAGCAGTTCTTC.

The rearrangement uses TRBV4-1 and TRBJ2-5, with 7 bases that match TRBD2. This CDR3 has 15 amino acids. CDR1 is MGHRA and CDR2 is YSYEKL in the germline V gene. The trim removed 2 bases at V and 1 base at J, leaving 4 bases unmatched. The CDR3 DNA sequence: TGCGCCAGCAGCCAAACCACTAGCGCCCAAGAGACCCAGTACTTC. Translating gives CASSQTTSAQETQYF.

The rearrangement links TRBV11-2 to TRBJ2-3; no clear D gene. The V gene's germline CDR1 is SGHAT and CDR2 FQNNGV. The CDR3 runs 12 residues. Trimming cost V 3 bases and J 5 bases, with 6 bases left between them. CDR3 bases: TGTGCCAGCAGCTTTCGTGGAGATACGCAGTATTTT. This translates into CASSFRGDTQYF.

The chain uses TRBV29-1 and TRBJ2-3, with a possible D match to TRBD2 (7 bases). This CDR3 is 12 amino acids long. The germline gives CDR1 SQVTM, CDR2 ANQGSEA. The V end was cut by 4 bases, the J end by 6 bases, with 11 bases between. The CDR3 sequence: CSVVQGGDTQYF. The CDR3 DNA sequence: TGCAGCGTTGTACAGGGAGGGGATACGCAGTATTTT.